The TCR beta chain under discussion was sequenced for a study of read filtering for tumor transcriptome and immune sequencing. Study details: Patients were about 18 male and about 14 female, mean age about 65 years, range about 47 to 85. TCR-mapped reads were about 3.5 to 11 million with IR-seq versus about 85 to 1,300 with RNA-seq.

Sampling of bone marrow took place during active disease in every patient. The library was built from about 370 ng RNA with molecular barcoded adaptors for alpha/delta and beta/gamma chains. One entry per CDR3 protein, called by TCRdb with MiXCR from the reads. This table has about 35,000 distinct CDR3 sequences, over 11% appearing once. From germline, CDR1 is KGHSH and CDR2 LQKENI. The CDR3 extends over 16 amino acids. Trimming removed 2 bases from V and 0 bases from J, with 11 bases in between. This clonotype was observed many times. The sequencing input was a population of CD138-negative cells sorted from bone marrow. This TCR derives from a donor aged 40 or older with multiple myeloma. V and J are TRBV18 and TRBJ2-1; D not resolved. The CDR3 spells CASSPKAVSSYNEQFF. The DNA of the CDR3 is TGTGCCAGCTCACCAAAGGCGGTAAGCTCCTACAATGAGCAGTTCTTC.